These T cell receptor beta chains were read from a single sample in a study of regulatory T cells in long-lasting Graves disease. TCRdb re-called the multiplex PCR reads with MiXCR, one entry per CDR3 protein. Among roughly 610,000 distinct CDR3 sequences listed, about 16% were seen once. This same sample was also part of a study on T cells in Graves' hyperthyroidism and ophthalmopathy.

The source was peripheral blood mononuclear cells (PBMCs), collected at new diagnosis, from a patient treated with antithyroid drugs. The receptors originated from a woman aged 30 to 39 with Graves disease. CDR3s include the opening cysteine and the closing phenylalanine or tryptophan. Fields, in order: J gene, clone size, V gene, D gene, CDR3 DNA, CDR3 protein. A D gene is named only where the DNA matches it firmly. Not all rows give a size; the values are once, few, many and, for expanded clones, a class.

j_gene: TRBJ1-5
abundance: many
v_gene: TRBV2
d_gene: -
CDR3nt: TGTGCCAGCTACCTATCAGGGTCTGGCCAGCCCCAGCATTTT
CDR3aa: CASYLSGSGQPQHF

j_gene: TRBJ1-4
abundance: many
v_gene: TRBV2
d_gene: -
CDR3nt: TGTGCCAGCAGAGACTCATTCACTCTGTTTTTT
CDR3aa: CASRDSFTLFF

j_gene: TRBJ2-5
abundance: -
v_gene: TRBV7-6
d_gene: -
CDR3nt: TGTGCCAGCAGCTTACAACAGGGACGTAAAGAGACCCAGTACTTC
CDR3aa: CASSLQQGRKETQYF

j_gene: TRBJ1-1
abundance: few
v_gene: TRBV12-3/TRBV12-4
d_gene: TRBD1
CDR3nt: TGTGCCAGCAGGTACAGGGGAGGAACTGAAGCTTTCTTT
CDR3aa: CASRYRGGTEAFF

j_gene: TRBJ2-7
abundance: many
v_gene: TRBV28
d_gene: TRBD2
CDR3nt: TGTGCCAGCAGTTTAGAAGGCGGGAGGAGCTCCTACGAGCAGTACTTC
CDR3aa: CASSLEGGRSSYEQYF

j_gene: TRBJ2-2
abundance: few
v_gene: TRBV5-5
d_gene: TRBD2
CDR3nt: TGTGCCAGCAGCTTGGCCGGACTAGCGGTGAACACCGGGGAGCTGTTTTTT
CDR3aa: CASSLAGLAVNTGELFF

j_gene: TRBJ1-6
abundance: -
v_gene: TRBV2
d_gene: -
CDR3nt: TGTGCCAGCAGCCAAGTCTCTCGGGTTAATTCACCCCTCCACTTT
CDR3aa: CASSQVSRVNSPLHF

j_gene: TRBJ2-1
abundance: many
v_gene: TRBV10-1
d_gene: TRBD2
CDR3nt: TGCGCCAGCAGTGAGTCGGCCCGGGAGGGCGAGCAGTTCTTC
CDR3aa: CASSESAREGEQFF

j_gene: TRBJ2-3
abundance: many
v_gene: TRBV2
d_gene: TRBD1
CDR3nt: TGTGCCAGCAGTGGGGACAGAAACACAGATACGCAGTATTTT
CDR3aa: CASSGDRNTDTQYF

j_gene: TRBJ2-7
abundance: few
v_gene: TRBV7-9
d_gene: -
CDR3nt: TGTGCCAGCAGCTTAGAAACAGGGTGGGAGCAGTACTTC
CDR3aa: CASSLETGWEQYF

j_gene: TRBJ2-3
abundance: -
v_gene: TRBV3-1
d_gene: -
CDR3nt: TGTGCCAGCAGGACTTCCCCTGGGGATACGCAGTATTTT
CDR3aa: CASRTSPGDTQYF

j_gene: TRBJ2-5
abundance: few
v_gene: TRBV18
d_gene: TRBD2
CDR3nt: TGTGCCAGCTCACCACGTCTAGCGGGAGAGCGGCAAGAGACCCAGTACTTC
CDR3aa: CASSPRLAGERQETQYF